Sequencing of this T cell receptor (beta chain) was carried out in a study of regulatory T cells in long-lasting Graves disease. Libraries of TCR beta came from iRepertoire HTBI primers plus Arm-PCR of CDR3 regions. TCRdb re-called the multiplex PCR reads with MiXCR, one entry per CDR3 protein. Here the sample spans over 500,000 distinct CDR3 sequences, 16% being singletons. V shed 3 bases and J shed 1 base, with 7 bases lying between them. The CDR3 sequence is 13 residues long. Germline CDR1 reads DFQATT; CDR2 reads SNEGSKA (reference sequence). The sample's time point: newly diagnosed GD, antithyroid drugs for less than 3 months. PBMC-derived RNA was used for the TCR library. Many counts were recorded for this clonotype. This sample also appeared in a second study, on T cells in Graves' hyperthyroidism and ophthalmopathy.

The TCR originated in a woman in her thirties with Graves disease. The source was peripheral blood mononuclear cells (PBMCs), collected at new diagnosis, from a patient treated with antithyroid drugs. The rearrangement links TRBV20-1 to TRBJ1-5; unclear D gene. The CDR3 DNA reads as TGCAGTGCTAGTCGGGTAAGCAATCAGCCCCAGCATTTT. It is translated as CSASRVSNQPQHF.